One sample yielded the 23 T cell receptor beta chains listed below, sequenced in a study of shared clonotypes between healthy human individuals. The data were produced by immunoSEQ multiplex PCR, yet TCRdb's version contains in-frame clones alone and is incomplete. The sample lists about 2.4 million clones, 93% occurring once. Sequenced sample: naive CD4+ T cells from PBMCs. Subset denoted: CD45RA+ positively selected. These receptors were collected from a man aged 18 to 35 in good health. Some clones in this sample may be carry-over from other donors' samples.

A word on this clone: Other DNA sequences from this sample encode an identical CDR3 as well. This CDR3 is CASSLGRGGYEQYF. CDR3 bases: TGTGCCAGCAGCTTAGGAAGGGGGGGTTACGAGCAGTACTTC. The chain links TRBV7-9 to TRBJ2-7; perhaps TRBD2 as D (7 bases). CDR1 SEHNR and CDR2 FQNEAQ come from the germline V gene (reference sequence). The CDR3 totals 14 residues. V gave up 1 base and J gave up 4 bases, with 11 bases separating them.

CDR3 bases: TGTGCCACCAGCAGAGTGGTCAGTATCCAAAATGCTGGAAACACCATATATTTT. The encoded protein is CATSRVVSIQNAGNTIYF. The gene calls are TRBV15 and TRBJ1-3; D is ambiguous. This CDR3 contains 18 residues. Germline values: CDR1 LNHNV, CDR2 YYDKDF (reference sequence). Trimming took off 1 base at V and 2 bases at J, with 18 bases between the two ends. The whole variable domain, remainder taken from reference TRBV15 and TRBJ1-3, is DAMVIQNPRYQVTQFGKPVTLSCSQTLNHNVMYWYQQKSSQAPKLLFHYYDKDFNNEADTPDNFQSRRPNTSFCFLDIRSPGLGDTAMYLCATSRVVSIQNAGNTIYFGEGSWLTVV.

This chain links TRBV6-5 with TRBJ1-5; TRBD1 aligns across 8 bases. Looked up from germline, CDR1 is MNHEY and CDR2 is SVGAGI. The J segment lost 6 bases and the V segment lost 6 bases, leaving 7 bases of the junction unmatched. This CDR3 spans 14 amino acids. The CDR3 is CASRSTGGSQPQHF. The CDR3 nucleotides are TGTGCCAGCAGATCCACAGGGGGTAGTCAGCCCCAGCATTTT.

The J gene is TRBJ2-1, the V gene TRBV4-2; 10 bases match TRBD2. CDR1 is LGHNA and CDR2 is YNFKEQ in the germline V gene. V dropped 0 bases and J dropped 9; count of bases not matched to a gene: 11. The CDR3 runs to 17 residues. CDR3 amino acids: CASSQDRGTSEKPEQFF. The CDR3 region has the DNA TGTGCCAGCAGCCAAGATCGGGGGACTAGCGAGAAGCCTGAGCAGTTCTTC.

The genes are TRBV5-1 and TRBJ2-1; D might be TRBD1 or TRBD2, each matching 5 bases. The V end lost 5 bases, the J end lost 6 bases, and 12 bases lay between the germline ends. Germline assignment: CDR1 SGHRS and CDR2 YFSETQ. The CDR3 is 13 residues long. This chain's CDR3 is CASRSGQSNEQFF. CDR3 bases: TGCGCCAGCAGGTCGGGGCAGAGCAATGAGCAGTTCTTC.

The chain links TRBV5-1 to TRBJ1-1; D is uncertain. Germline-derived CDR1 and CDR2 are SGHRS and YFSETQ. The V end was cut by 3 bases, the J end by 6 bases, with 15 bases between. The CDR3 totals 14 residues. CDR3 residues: CASSSSAGASEAFF. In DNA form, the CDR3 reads TGCGCCAGCAGCTCTTCCGCGGGCGCCTCTGAAGCTTTCTTT.

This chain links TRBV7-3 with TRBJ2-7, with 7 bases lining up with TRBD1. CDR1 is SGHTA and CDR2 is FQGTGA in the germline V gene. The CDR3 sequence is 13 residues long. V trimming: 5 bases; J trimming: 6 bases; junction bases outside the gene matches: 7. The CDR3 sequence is CASSRDRVGEQYF. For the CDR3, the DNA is TGTGCCAGCAGCCGTGACAGGGTGGGCGAGCAGTACTTC. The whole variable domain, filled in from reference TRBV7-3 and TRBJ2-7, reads GAGVSQTPSNKVTEKGKYVELRCDPISGHTALYWYRQSLGQGPEFLIYFQGTGAADDSGLPNDRFFAVRPEGSVSTLKIQRTERGDSAVYLCASSRDRVGEQYFGPGTRLTVT.

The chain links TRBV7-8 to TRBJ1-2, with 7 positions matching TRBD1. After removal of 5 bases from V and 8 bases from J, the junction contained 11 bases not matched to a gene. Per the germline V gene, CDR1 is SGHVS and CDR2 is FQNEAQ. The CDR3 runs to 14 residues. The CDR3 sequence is CASSPQDRLGGYTF. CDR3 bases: TGTGCCAGCAGCCCTCAGGACAGGCTGGGAGGCTACACCTTC. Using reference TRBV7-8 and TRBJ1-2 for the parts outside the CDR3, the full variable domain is GAGVSQSPRYKVAKRGQDVALRCDPISGHVSLFWYQQALGQGPEFLTYFQNEAQLDKSGLPSDRFFAERPEGSVSTLKIQRTQQEDSAVYLCASSPQDRLGGYTFGSGTRLTVV.

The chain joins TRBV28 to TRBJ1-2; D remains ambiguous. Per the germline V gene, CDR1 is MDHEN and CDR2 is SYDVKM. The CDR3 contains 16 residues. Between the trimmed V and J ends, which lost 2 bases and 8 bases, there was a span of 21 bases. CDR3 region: CASSLRMGSAPPGYTF. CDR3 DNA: TGTGCCAGCAGTTTACGAATGGGGAGCGCCCCACCCGGCTACACCTTC.

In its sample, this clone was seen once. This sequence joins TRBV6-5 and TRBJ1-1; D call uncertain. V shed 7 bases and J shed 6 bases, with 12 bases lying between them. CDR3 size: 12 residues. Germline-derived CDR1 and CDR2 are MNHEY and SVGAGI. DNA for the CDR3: TGTGCCAGCAAGCCAGCCGGCGCTGAAGCTTTCTTT. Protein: CASKPAGAEAFF.

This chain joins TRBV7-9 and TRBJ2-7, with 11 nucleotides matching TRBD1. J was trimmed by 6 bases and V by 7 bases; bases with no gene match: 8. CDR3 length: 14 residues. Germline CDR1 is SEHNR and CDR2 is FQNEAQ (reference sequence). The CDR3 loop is CASTLGDRGGEQYF. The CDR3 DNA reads TGTGCCAGCACCCTTGGGGACAGGGGGGGCGAGCAGTACTTC.

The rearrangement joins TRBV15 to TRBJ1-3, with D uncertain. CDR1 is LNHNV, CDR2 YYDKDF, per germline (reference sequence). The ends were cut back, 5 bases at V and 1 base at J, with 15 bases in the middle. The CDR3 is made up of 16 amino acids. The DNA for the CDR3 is TGTGCCACCAGCCCCCGGGTCCCCCTTTCTGGAAACACCATATATTTT. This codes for CATSPRVPLSGNTIYF. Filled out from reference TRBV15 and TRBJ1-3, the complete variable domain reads DAMVIQNPRYQVTQFGKPVTLSCSQTLNHNVMYWYQQKSSQAPKLLFHYYDKDFNNEADTPDNFQSRRPNTSFCFLDIRSPGLGDTAMYLCATSPRVPLSGNTIYFGEGSWLTVV.

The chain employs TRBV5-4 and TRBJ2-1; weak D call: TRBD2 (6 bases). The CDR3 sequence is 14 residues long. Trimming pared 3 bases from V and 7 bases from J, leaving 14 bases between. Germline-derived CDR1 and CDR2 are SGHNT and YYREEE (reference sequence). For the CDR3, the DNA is TGTGCCAGCAGCTCCCCTAGGCGGGAAAATGAGCAGTTCTTC. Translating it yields CASSSPRRENEQFF.

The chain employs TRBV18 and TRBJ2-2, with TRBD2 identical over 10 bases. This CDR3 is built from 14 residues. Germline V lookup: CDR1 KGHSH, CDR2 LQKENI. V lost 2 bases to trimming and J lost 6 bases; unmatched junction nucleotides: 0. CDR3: CASSPGLAAGELFF. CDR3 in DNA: TGTGCCAGCTCACCAGGACTAGCGGCCGGGGAGCTGTTTTTT.

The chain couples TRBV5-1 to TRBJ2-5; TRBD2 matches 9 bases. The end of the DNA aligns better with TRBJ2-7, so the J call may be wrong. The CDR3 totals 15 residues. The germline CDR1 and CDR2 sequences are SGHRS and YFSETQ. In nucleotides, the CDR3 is TGCGCCAGCAGCTTGGGGACTAGCGAGGCCTACGAGCAGTACTTC. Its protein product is CASSLGTSEAYEQYF.

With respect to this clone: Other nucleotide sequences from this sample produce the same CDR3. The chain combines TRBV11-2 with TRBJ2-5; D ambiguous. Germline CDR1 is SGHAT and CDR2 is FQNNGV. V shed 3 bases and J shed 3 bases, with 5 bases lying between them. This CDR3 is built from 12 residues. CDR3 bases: TGTGCCAGCAGCTTCGCAGAAGAGACCCAGTACTTC. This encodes CASSFAEETQYF.

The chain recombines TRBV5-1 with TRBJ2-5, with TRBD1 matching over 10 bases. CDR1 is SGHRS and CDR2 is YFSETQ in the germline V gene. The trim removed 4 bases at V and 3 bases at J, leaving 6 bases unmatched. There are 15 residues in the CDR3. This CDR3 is CASSTTGTGEETQYF. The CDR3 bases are TGCGCCAGCAGCACGACCGGGACAGGGGAAGAGACCCAGTACTTC.

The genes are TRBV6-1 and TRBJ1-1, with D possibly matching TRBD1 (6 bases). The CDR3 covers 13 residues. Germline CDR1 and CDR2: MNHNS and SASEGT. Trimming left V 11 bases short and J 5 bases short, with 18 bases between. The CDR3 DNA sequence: TGTGCCGGGTCACAGGGTTTGGGGACTGAAGCTTTCTTT. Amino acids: CAGSQGLGTEAFF.

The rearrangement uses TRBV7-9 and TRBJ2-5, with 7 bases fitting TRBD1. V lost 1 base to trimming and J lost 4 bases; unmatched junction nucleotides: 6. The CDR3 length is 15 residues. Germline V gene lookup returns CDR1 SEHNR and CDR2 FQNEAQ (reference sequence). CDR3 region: CASSLGGQFVETQYF. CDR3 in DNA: TGTGCCAGCAGCTTAGGGGGACAGTTCGTAGAGACCCAGTACTTC.

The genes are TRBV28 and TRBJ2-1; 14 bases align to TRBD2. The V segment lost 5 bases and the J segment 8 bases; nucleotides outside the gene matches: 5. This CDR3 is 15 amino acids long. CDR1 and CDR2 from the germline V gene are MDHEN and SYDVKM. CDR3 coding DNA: TGTGCCAGCAGTCACGGGACTAGCGGGAGTGATGAGCAGTTCTTC. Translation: CASSHGTSGSDEQFF.

The CDR3 loop reads CASSRDRGEFSRGYTF. CDR3 nucleotides: TGTGCCAGCAGCCGGGACAGGGGGGAGTTTTCGCGCGGCTACACCTTC. The rearrangement uses TRBV7-8 and TRBJ1-2, with 11 bases that match TRBD1. The CDR3 consists of 16 residues. Germline values: CDR1 SGHVS, CDR2 FQNEAQ. With 5 bases clipped from V and 8 bases from J, the junction kept 13 bases outside the gene matches. The full variable domain, rest sourced from reference TRBV7-8 and TRBJ1-2, is GAGVSQSPRYKVAKRGQDVALRCDPISGHVSLFWYQQALGQGPEFLTYFQNEAQLDKSGLPSDRFFAERPEGSVSTLKIQRTQQEDSAVYLCASSRDRGEFSRGYTFGSGTRLTVV.

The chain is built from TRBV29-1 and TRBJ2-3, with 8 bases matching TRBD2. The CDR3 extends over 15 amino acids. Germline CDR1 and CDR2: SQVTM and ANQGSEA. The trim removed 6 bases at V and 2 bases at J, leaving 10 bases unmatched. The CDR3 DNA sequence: TGCAGCGTAGAACTAGCGGAGATTGCCACAGATACGCAGTATTTT. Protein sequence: CSVELAEIATDTQYF.

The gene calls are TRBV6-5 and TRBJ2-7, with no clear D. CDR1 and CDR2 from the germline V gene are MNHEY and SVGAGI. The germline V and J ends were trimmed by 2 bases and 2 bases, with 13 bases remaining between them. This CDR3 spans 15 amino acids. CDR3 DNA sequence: TGTGCCAGCAGTTACAGGCGTACAGCTACCTACGAGCAGTACTTC. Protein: CASSYRRTATYEQYF.